This T cell receptor beta chain was documented in a study of blood T cell repertoires in COVID-19. Overall study: From T cells, B-cell-depleted T cells, or PBMCs came the material, which was cDNA or gDNA.

Only in-frame clones appear in the TCRdb table, and some are missing; sequencing was by immunoSEQ multiplex PCR. Among 130,000 to 150,000 clones listed, roughly 90% were seen once. The CDR3 has 13 amino acids. V lost 6 bases and J 1 base, leaving 9 bases between the germline ends. CDR1 and CDR2 (germline): SGHTA, FQGNSA. The chain uses TRBV7-2 and TRBJ1-1; a possible D gene is TRBD1 (5 bases). The receptor comes from a man between 65 and 85 years old with acute or convalescent COVID-19. The sequenced material came from peripheral blood. CDR3 in amino acids: CASRTQGNTEAFF. The CDR3 nucleotides are TGTGCCAGCAGGACTCAGGGGAACACTGAAGCTTTCTTT.